These T cell receptor beta chains were read from a single sample in a study of metastatic and nonmetastatic thyroid tumors. TCRdb re-called clones from the PCR reads using MiXCR. The profile covers some 16,000 clones, with 20% to 25% appearing a single time and 13% taken by the ten largest. Sequenced sample: tumor tissue. These receptors were obtained from a male donor with papillary thyroid cancer or a benign thyroid nodule (not recorded which). Some clones in this sample may be carry-over from other donors' samples. Both conserved end residues are part of each CDR3. The D gene is left open where the match is weak. Expanded clones are given a class, and other clones once, few, many or no size at all.

J gene	D gene	clone size	V gene	CDR3 protein	CDR3 DNA
TRBJ2-3	-	few	TRBV6-2/TRBV6-3	CASTNQFRRFTDTQYF	TGTGCCAGCACGAATCAGTTTCGACGCTTCACAGATACGCAGTATTTT
TRBJ1-5	-	-	TRBV11-1	CASSTGPVRNSNQPQHF	TGTGCCAGCAGCACGGGACCGGTGCGAAATAGCAATCAGCCCCAGCATTTT
TRBJ1-1	TRBD1	few	TRBV7-9	CASSLGRGRAFF	TGTGCCAGCAGCTTAGGGAGGGGGCGAGCTTTCTTT
TRBJ1-1	-	many	TRBV28	CASSNPQGRSEAFF	TGTGCCAGCAGTAACCCCCAGGGGCGGTCTGAAGCTTTCTTT
TRBJ1-1	-	many	TRBV7-2	CASSFARGPGEGNTEAFF	TGTGCCAGCAGCTTCGCGCGAGGGCCTGGGGAGGGGAACACTGAAGCTTTCTTT
TRBJ2-7	TRBD1	-	TRBV20-1	CSARKTGYEQYF	TGCAGTGCTAGGAAGACAGGGTACGAGCAGTACTTC
TRBJ1-1	-	-	TRBV20-1	CSSSTGATHTEAFF	TGCAGTTCTAGTACGGGTGCGACTCACACTGAAGCTTTCTTT
TRBJ1-2	-	-	TRBV7-6	CASSAEGRLNYGYTF	TGTGCCAGCAGCGCCGAGGGAAGGCTTAACTATGGCTACACCTTC
TRBJ1-4	-	many	TRBV6-1	CASSSRSGWNVLELFF	TGTGCCAGCAGTTCCCGATCGGGGTGGAACGTATTGGAACTGTTTTTT
TRBJ1-2	-	few	TRBV28	CASSLGREGSLTGGYTF	TGTGCCAGCAGTTTGGGGAGGGAAGGCTCACTAACGGGGGGCTACACCTTC
TRBJ2-7	TRBD2	-	TRBV7-9	CASAIAGGYEQYF	TGTGCCAGCGCTATAGCGGGAGGCTACGAGCAGTACTTC
TRBJ1-2	-	many	TRBV29-1	CSVRGDRDGYTF	TGCAGCGTTAGAGGGGACCGGGATGGCTACACCTTC
TRBJ2-1	-	few	TRBV11-2	CASSYETEGPYNEQFF	TGTGCCAGCAGCTACGAGACCGAGGGGCCCTACAATGAGCAGTTCTTC
TRBJ1-1	-	many	TRBV5-4	CASSLNRDEAFF	TGTGCCAGCAGCTTGAACCGAGACGAGGCTTTCTTT
TRBJ2-1	TRBD2	medium-sized	TRBV5-8	CASNPGLDHYNEQFF	TGTGCCAGCAACCCGGGACTAGACCACTACAATGAGCAGTTCTTC
TRBJ2-1	-	-	TRBV6-6	CASSYEDEQFF	TGTGCCAGCAGTTACGAAGATGAGCAGTTCTTC
TRBJ2-7	-	many	TRBV3-1	CASSQRGDYEQYF	TGTGCCAGCAGCCAAAGAGGCGACTACGAGCAGTACTTC
TRBJ2-7	-	few	TRBV14	CASSQDNSVQYF	TGTGCCAGCAGCCAAGATAACTCGGTGCAGTACTTC
TRBJ2-1	TRBD2	-	TRBV7-3	CASSLSTRVRLAGGNEQFF	TGTGCCAGCAGCTTAAGTACCCGAGTCCGACTAGCGGGAGGCAATGAGCAGTTCTTC
TRBJ2-3	-	many	TRBV4-1	CASSQERGEVGTDTQYF	TGCGCCAGCAGCCAAGAAAGGGGCGAAGTGGGCACAGATACGCAGTATTTT
TRBJ1-4	-	many	TRBV5-4	CASSLEVASEKLFF	TGTGCCAGCAGCTTGGAAGTAGCTAGTGAAAAACTGTTTTTT
TRBJ1-4	-	-	TRBV11-2	CASSPGLVNEKLFF	TGTGCCAGCAGCCCGGGACTGGTAAATGAAAAACTGTTTTTT
TRBJ1-2	-	-	TRBV20-1	CSARVPSGRTLNYGYTF	TGCAGTGCTAGGGTTCCCTCAGGACGGACTCTTAACTATGGCTACACCTTC
TRBJ2-5	TRBD2	many	TRBV7-8	CASSLMTSGGETQYF	TGTGCCAGCAGCTTAATGACTAGCGGGGGGGAGACCCAGTACTTC
TRBJ1-3	-	medium-sized	TRBV10-1	CARGSSSGNTIYF	TGCGCCCGGGGAAGTTCCTCTGGAAACACCATATATTTT